This T cell receptor (beta chain) was retrieved from a study of cytomegalovirus exposure and HLA in healthy donors. Amplification used 60 Vbeta primers and 13 Jbeta primers. Here immunoSEQ multiplex PCR was the method, and the copy in TCRdb shows in-frame clones only, minus some. Of approximately 240,000 clones in the sample, around 76% were seen once. There are 12 residues in the CDR3. CDR1 and CDR2 from the germline V gene are MDHEN and SYDVKM. V gave up 5 bases and J gave up 3 bases, with 5 bases separating them. Specimen: PBMCs. This rearrangement joins TRBV28 to TRBJ1-5; no clear D gene. This receptor was taken from a woman in her 40s in good health and CMV-seropositive. The CDR3: CASSPYNQPQHF. The CDR3 DNA is TGTGCCAGCAGTCCCTACAATCAGCCCCAGCATTTT.